Each of the 26 T cell receptor beta chains below was sequenced from the same sample in a study of shared clonotypes between healthy human individuals. Using immunoSEQ multiplex PCR, the repertoire was profiled, and TCRdb retains in-frame clones only, with some absent. Of hundreds of thousands of clones listed, approximately 95% are singletons. Terminally differentiated effector memory CD45RA+ cells were excluded from the naive CD8 cells, which were CD45RO-negative and positively selected for CCR7. Sequenced: naive CD8+ T cells sorted from blood. These receptors originate from a woman aged 25-40 years in good health.

V is TRBV9 and J is TRBJ2-3; weak D call: TRBD2 (5 bases). Trimming took off 4 bases at V and 1 base at J, with 13 bases between the two ends. Germline V gives CDR1 SGDLS, CDR2 YYNGEE. This CDR3 has 15 amino acids. CDR3 coding DNA: TGTGCCAGCAGCCCCTGGGGAGCTCGCACAGATACGCAGTATTTT. Amino acids: CASSPWGARTDTQYF.

The chain uses TRBV5-1 and TRBJ1-1; D remains ambiguous. The CDR3 totals 15 residues. V was cut by 0 bases and J by 3 bases, with 12 bases left in between. CDR1 and CDR2 (germline): SGHRS, YFSETQ. This CDR3 reads CASSLVQSKDTEAFF. DNA of the CDR3: TGCGCCAGCAGCTTGGTTCAGTCGAAAGACACTGAAGCTTTCTTT.

The chain has TRBV18 and TRBJ2-1, with 13 bases fitting TRBD2. The germline gives CDR1 KGHSH, CDR2 LQKENI. CDR3 size: 21 residues. Trimming took 2 bases from V and 7 from J; bases not matched to a gene: 20. The CDR3: CASSPTLDSGRTSGGENEQFF. Written as DNA, the CDR3 is TGTGCCAGCTCACCAACTCTGGACAGCGGACGGACTAGCGGGGGTGAGAATGAGCAGTTCTTC. The entire variable domain, with the rest obtained from reference TRBV18 and TRBJ2-1, is as follows: NAGVMQNPRHLVRRRGQEARLRCSPMKGHSHVYWYRQLPEEGLKFMVYLQKENIIDESGMPKERFSAEFPKEGPSILRIQQVVRGDSAAYFCASSPTLDSGRTSGGENEQFFGPGTRLTVL.

The chain joins TRBV9 to TRBJ1-2; 9 bases align to TRBD1. The J segment lost 8 bases and the V segment lost 3 bases, leaving 8 bases of the junction unmatched. Germline V gene lookup returns CDR1 SGDLS and CDR2 YYNGEE. This CDR3 region has 14 residues. The CDR3 here is CASSGEQGAKGYTF. DNA of the CDR3: TGTGCCAGCAGCGGCGAACAGGGGGCTAAGGGCTACACCTTC. The full variable domain, its missing parts supplied by reference TRBV9 and TRBJ1-2, is DSGVTQTPKHLITATGQRVTLRCSPRSGDLSVYWYQQSLDQGLQFLIQYYNGEERAKGNILERFSAQQFPDLHSELNLSSLELGDSALYFCASSGEQGAKGYTFGSGTRLTVV.

The sample holds one count of this clone. The chain has TRBV5-4 and TRBJ2-3; perhaps D is TRBD1 or TRBD2 (5 bases each). Trimming cost V 2 bases and J 2 bases, with 12 bases left between them. The CDR3 spans 15 residues. Germline V gene data show CDR1 as SGHNT and CDR2 as YYREEE (reference sequence). CDR3 region: CASSLDGDHTDTQYF. The CDR3 DNA follows: TGTGCCAGCAGCTTAGACGGGGACCACACAGATACGCAGTATTTT.

The chain uses TRBV7-9 and TRBJ2-5, with D tentatively TRBD2 (6 bases). The V end was cut by 2 bases, the J end by 3 bases, with 13 bases between. The germline CDR1 and CDR2 sequences are SEHNR and FQNEAQ (reference sequence). This CDR3 spans 15 amino acids. The CDR3 DNA reads TGTGCCAGCAGCTTATCCCAGGGCGGGGAAGAGACCCAGTACTTC. Protein product: CASSLSQGGEETQYF.

The J gene is TRBJ1-1, the V gene TRBV4-1; D gene uncertain. Per the germline V gene, CDR1 is MGHRA and CDR2 is YSYEKL. The V gene lost 1 base and the J gene lost 0 bases, with 12 bases spanning the gap. There are 16 residues in the CDR3. The CDR3 sequence is CASSQGYGSLNTEAFF. The CDR3 DNA sequence: TGCGCCAGCAGCCAAGGATACGGCAGTTTGAACACTGAAGCTTTCTTT.

The rearrangement joins TRBV28 to TRBJ2-1; maybe TRBD2 (7 bases). There are 15 residues in the CDR3. V dropped 3 bases and J dropped 7 bases, with 16 bases sitting between them. CDR1 and CDR2 from the germline V gene are MDHEN and SYDVKM. CDR3 nucleotide sequence: TGTGCCAGCAGTTTGGGAGGGGAGGGGGAAAATGAGCAGTTCTTC. Its translation: CASSLGGEGENEQFF.

The rearrangement joins TRBV7-9 to TRBJ2-5; maybe TRBD2 (5 bases). There are 13 residues in the CDR3. Germline lookup yields CDR1 SEHNR and CDR2 FQNEAQ (reference sequence). Between the trimmed V and J ends, which lost 3 bases and 4 bases, there was a span of 9 bases. The CDR3 sequence is CASSFPGRETQYF. DNA of the CDR3: TGTGCCAGCAGCTTTCCGGGGAGAGAGACCCAGTACTTC.

V and J are TRBV28 and TRBJ2-7, with a tentative D call TRBD2 (5 bases). With 4 bases removed from V and 6 bases from J, the gap between germline ends came to 10 bases. CDR3 length: 12 residues. From germline, CDR1 is MDHEN and CDR2 SYDVKM. The CDR3 reads CASSSPRAEQYF. The CDR3, as DNA: TGTGCCAGCAGTTCCCCGCGGGCCGAGCAGTACTTC.

The sample holds one count of this clone. The gene calls are TRBV28 and TRBJ1-1; D is ambiguous. Germline V gene data show CDR1 as MDHEN and CDR2 as SYDVKM. The CDR3 length is 16 residues. Deletions cut 5 bases from V and 0 bases from J, with 16 bases between. The CDR3 coding sequence is TGTGCCAGCAGTAGACACGGTTGGTACATGAACACTGAAGCTTTCTTT. This gives the protein CASSRHGWYMNTEAFF.

V and J are TRBV7-9 and TRBJ2-7, with D possibly TRBD1 on 6 matching bases. Trimming left V 5 bases short and J 5 bases short, with 22 bases between. CDR3 size: 16 residues. In germline, CDR1 is SEHNR, CDR2 FQNEAQ (reference sequence). CDR3 loop: CASSPGQPKFQNEQYF. DNA of the CDR3: TGTGCCAGCAGCCCCGGACAGCCAAAATTTCAGAACGAGCAGTACTTC. Based on the CDR3 plus reference TRBV7-9 and TRBJ2-7, the full variable domain is DTGVSQNPRHKITKRGQNVTFRCDPISEHNRLYWYRQTLGQGPEFLTYFQNEAQLEKSRLLSDRFSAERPKGSFSTLEIQRTEQGDSAMYLCASSPGQPKFQNEQYFGPGTRLTVT.

The chain combines TRBV28 with TRBJ2-7; perhaps TRBD2 as D (6 bases). Trimming took 7 bases from V and 2 from J, leaving 9 bases between them. The CDR3 runs to 12 residues. From germline, CDR1 is MDHEN and CDR2 SYDVKM. The CDR3 DNA reads as TGTGCCAGCACCGGGAGTCCCTACGAGCAGTACTTC. Its protein product is CASTGSPYEQYF. Together with reference TRBV28 and TRBJ2-7, the CDR3 gives the full variable domain: DVKVTQSSRYLVKRTGEKVFLECVQDMDHENMFWYRQDPGLGLRLIYFSYDVKMKEKGDIPEGYSVSREKKERFSLILESASTNQTSMYLCASTGSPYEQYFGPGTRLTVT.

The CDR3 here is CASSIGPGANEKLFF. DNA of the CDR3: TGTGCCAGCAGCATCGGACCTGGGGCTAATGAAAAACTGTTTTTT. The chain couples TRBV7-8 to TRBJ1-4; no reliable D call. Trimming removed 5 bases from V and 3 bases from J, with 13 bases in between. The length of the CDR3 is 15 residues. The germline V gene encodes CDR1 SGHVS and CDR2 FQNEAQ.

The chain joins TRBV4-1 to TRBJ2-5; D is uncertain. The DNA end favors TRBJ2-7, so the J call may be wrong. The CDR3 consists of 15 residues. The V gene's germline CDR1 is MGHRA and CDR2 YSYEKL. CDR3 sequence reads: CASSQGPGSTYEQYF. CDR3 DNA sequence: TGCGCCAGCAGCCAAGGACCTGGGTCTACCTACGAGCAGTACTTC.

The V gene is TRBV7-8, the J gene TRBJ1-5, with 10 nucleotides matching TRBD1. The CDR3 consists of 17 residues. J was trimmed by 2 bases and V by 1 base; bases with no gene match: 5. In germline, CDR1 is SGHVS, CDR2 FQNEAQ. The CDR3 loop reads CASSLVGDRGRNQPQHF. Here the CDR3 DNA reads TGTGCCAGCAGCTTAGTTGGTGACAGGGGGCGCAATCAGCCCCAGCATTTT.

The V call is TRBV5-4, the J call TRBJ1-1; D perhaps matches TRBD1 (5 bases). V was cut by 4 bases and J by 5 bases, with 12 bases left in between. The germline CDR1 and CDR2 sequences are SGHNT and YYREEE (reference sequence). The CDR3 has 13 amino acids. The CDR3 nucleotides are TGTGCCAGCAGCACGGGGCTGACTACTGAAGCTTTCTTT. Its translation: CASSTGLTTEAFF.

The chain joins TRBV7-6 to TRBJ1-5; unclear D gene. Trimming shortened V by 0 bases and J by 0 bases, and 12 bases separated the two germline ends. Germline V CDR1 and CDR2: SGHVS, FNYEAQ. The CDR3 consists of 17 residues. This chain's CDR3 is CASSLAWVRNSNQPQHF. In nucleotides, the CDR3 is TGTGCCAGCAGCTTAGCATGGGTCAGGAATAGCAATCAGCCCCAGCATTTT.

The chain joins TRBV18 to TRBJ2-5; 7 nucleotides match TRBD2. This CDR3 is built from 15 residues. V lost 6 bases and J lost 3; bases outside the gene matches: 10. Per the germline V gene, CDR1 is KGHSH and CDR2 is LQKENI. This chain's CDR3 is CASSREWREKETQYF. CDR3 DNA sequence: TGTGCCAGCTCTCGAGAGTGGCGGGAGAAAGAGACCCAGTACTTC.

The CDR3 nucleotides read TGCGCCAGCAGTGAGTCGAGGGTAGACTTGGCCAATGGCTACACCTTC. Translation gives CASSESRVDLANGYTF. The V and J genes are TRBV10-2 and TRBJ1-2; D uncertain. The CDR3 has 16 amino acids. Trimming cost V 0 bases and J 6 bases, with 17 bases left between them. Germline V gene sequence: CDR1 WSHSY, CDR2 SAAADI.

The CDR3 region has the DNA TGTGCCAGTACCCTCATAGGGGGCGGTGTGGACACTGAAGCTTTCTTT. Protein product: CASTLIGGGVDTEAFF. The rearrangement uses TRBV19 and TRBJ1-1; 7 bases map to TRBD1. The V segment lost 7 bases and the J segment 3 bases; nucleotides outside the gene matches: 14. Germline V gene sequence: CDR1 LNHDA, CDR2 SQIVND (reference sequence). This CDR3 is 16 amino acids long.

The V call is TRBV13, the J call TRBJ1-5; D remains unclear. The germline gives CDR1 PRHDT, CDR2 FYEKMQ (reference sequence). Trimming took 0 bases from V and 1 from J, leaving 4 bases between them. The CDR3 runs 14 residues. The CDR3 loop is CASSLGDSNQPQHF. CDR3 nucleotide sequence: TGTGCCAGCAGCTTAGGCGACAGCAATCAGCCCCAGCATTTT.

There are a few counts of this clone. This chain links TRBV27 with TRBJ2-7, with TRBD1 matching over 7 bases. Germline CDR1 is MNHEY and CDR2 is SMNVEV (reference sequence). The CDR3 totals 11 residues. V dropped 9 bases and J dropped 6; count of bases not matched to a gene: 5. As DNA, the CDR3 is TGTGCCAGTATTACAGGGGCCGAGCAGTACTTC. This encodes CASITGAEQYF.

The chain has TRBV13 and TRBJ1-1, with a tentative D call TRBD1 (6 bases). In germline, CDR1 is PRHDT, CDR2 FYEKMQ (reference sequence). V lost 0 bases and J 10 bases, leaving 15 bases between the germline ends. The CDR3 is made up of 14 amino acids. CDR3 loop: CASSLGRRGWLAFF. For the CDR3, the DNA is TGTGCCAGCAGCTTAGGCCGCAGGGGCTGGTTAGCTTTCTTT.

V is TRBV5-1 and J is TRBJ1-1, with D possibly being TRBD1 (5 bases). Germline V gives CDR1 SGHRS, CDR2 YFSETQ. V lost 2 bases and J 4 bases, leaving 12 bases between the germline ends. This CDR3 is 14 amino acids long. The CDR3 is CASSFPDNLTEAFF. The CDR3 DNA sequence: TGCGCCAGCAGCTTCCCGGACAATCTCACTGAAGCTTTCTTT.

This chain joins TRBV7-9 and TRBJ2-7; D gene unclear. With 1 base removed from V and 4 bases from J, the gap between germline ends came to 8 bases. Looked up from germline, CDR1 is SEHNR and CDR2 is FQNEAQ (reference sequence). The CDR3 loop spans 13 amino acids. This CDR3 is CASSLGLRYEQYF. CDR3 coding DNA: TGTGCCAGCAGCTTAGGACTGAGGTACGAGCAGTACTTC.